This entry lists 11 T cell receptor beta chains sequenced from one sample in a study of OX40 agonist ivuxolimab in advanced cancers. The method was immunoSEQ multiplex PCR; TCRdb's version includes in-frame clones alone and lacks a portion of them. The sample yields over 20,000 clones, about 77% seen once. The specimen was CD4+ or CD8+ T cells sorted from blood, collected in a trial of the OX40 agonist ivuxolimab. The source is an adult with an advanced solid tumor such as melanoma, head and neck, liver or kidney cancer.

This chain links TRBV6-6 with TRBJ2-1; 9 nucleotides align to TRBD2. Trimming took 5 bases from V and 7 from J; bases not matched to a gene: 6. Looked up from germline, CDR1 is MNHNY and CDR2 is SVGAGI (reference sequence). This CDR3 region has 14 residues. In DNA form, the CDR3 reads TGTGCCAGCAGTCAGGCGGGAGGGCGTAATGAGCAGTTCTTC. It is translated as CASSQAGGRNEQFF.

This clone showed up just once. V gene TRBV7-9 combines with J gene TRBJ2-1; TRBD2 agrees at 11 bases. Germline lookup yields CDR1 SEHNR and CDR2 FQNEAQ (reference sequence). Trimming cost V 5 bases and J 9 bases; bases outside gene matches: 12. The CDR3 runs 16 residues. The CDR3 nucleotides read TGTGCCAGCAGCCTAGACATAGCGGGGGGGCTCGGTGAGCAGTTCTTC. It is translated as CASSLDIAGGLGEQFF. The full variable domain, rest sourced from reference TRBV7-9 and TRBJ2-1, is DTGVSQNPRHKITKRGQNVTFRCDPISEHNRLYWYRQTLGQGPEFLTYFQNEAQLEKSRLLSDRFSAERPKGSFSTLEIQRTEQGDSAMYLCASSLDIAGGLGEQFFGPGTRLTVL.

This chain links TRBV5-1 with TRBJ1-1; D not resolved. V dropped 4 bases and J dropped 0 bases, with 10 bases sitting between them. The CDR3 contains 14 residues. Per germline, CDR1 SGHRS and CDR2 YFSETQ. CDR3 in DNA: TGCGCCAGCAGCCCGGACGGCCTGAACACTGAAGCTTTCTTT. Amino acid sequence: CASSPDGLNTEAFF.

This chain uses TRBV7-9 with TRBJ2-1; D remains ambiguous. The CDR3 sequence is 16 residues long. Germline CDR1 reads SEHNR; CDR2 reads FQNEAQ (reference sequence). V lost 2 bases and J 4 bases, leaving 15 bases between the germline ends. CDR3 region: CASSLNFGHLYNEQFF. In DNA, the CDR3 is TGTGCCAGCAGCTTAAATTTCGGGCACCTATACAATGAGCAGTTCTTC.

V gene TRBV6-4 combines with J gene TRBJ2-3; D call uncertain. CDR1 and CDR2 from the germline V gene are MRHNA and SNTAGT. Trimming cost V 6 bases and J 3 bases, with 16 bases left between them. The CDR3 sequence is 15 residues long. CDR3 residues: CASRRGSLTTDTQYF. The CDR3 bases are TGTGCCAGCAGACGAGGTTCCCTCACTACAGATACGCAGTATTTT.

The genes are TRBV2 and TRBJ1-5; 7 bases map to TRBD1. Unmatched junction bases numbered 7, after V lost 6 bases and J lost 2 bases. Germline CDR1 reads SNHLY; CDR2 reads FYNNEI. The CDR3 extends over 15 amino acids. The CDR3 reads CASRPPGGGNQPQHF. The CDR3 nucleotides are TGTGCCAGCAGACCCCCAGGGGGTGGCAATCAGCCCCAGCATTTT.

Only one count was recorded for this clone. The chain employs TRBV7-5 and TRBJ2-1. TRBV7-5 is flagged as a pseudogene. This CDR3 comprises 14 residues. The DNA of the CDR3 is TGTGCCAGCAGCTTATCGGGCGCCGGGAATGAGCAGTTCTTC. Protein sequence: CASSLSGAGNEQFF.

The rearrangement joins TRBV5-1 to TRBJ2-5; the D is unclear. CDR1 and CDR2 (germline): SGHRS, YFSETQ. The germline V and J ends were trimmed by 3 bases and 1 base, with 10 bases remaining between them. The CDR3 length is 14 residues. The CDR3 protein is CASSWMRFQETQYF. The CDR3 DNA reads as TGCGCCAGCAGCTGGATGAGGTTCCAAGAGACCCAGTACTTC.

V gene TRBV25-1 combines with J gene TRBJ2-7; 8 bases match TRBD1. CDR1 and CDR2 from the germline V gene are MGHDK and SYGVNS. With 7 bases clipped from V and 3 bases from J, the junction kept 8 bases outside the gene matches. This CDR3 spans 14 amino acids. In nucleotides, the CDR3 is TGTGCCAGCAACGGACCGGGACAGGTCTACGAGCAGTACTTC. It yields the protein CASNGPGQVYEQYF.

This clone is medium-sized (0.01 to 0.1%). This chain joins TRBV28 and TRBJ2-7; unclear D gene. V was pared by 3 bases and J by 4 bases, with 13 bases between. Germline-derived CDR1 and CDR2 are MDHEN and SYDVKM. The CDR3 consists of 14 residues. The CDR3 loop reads CASSFPSDHYEQYF. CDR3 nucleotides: TGTGCCAGCAGTTTCCCCAGCGACCATTACGAGCAGTACTTC.

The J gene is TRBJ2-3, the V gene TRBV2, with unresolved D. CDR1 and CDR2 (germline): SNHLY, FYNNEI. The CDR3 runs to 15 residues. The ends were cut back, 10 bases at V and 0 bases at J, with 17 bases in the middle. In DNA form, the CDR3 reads TGTGCCACGAATAGCCAACCCACTAGCACAGATACGCAGTATTTT. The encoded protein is CATNSQPTSTDTQYF.